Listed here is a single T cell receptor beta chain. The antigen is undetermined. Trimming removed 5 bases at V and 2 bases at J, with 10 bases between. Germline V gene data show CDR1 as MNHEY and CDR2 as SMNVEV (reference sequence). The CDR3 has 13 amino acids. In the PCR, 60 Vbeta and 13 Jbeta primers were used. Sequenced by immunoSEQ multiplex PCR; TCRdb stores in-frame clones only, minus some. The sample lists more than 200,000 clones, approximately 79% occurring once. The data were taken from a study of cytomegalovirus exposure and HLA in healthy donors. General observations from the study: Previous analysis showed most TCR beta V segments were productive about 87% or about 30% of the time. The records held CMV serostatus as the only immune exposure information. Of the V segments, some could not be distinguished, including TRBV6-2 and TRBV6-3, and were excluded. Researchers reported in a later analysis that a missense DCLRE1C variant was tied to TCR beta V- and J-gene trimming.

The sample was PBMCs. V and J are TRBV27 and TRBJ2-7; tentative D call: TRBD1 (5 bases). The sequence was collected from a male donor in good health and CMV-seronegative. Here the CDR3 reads CASSLPGTYEQYF. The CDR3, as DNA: TGTGCCAGCAGTCTCCCAGGGACCTACGAGCAGTACTTC.